The rows below give T cell receptor beta chains drawn from one sample of a study of blood T cells in healthy people across ages. From the 5' RACE reads, TCRdb called clonotypes with MiXCR, one entry per CDR3 protein. The sample includes approximately 1,000,000 distinct CDR3 sequences, around two fifths seen only once; the top ten take approximately 14%. The sample consisted of blood. All receptors come from a man aged 18-30 years in good health. The conserved cysteine and the conserved F or W are not part of the CDR3 here.

v_gene,j_gene,CDR3aa
TRBV27,TRBJ1-2,ASSGIYGYT
TRBV7-9,TRBJ2-1,ASSSLEGRGSGGTYNEQF
TRBV14,TRBJ1-1,ASSQALGRRAF
TRBV6-5,TRBJ1-4,ASSYSPETNEKLF
TRBV20-1,TRBJ1-2,SAREDLSKHT
TRBV5-1,TRBJ2-3,ASSPQTGYRTDTQY
TRBV27,TRBJ2-6,ASSLQDSRANVLT
TRBV5-6,TRBJ2-2,ASTTPGQGNTGELF
TRBV4-3,TRBJ1-2,ASSQVGTDYGYT
TRBV5-1,TRBJ2-1,ASSLAPGENEQF
TRBV12-3/TRBV12-4,TRBJ2-1,ASIVAGGVNEQF
TRBV7-9,TRBJ2-1,ASGSKRGGLNEQF
TRBV15,TRBJ1-1,ATSGLRGMNTEAF
TRBV27,TRBJ1-2,ASSLRQGGYGYT
TRBV6-2/TRBV6-3,TRBJ2-1,ASNPGPSSYNEQF
TRBV4-3,TRBJ1-1,ASSRDRGRSTEAF
TRBV7-9,NA,ASNLGLAGDYNEQY
TRBV24-1,TRBJ2-5,ATSDYRRQGIQETQY
TRBV9,TRBJ2-7,ASSAGQGEYEQY
TRBV5-1,TRBJ1-2,ASSGSEAHYGYT
TRBV7-2,TRBJ1-5,ASSLDPWGNGNQPQH
TRBV2,TRBJ2-4,ASSRTGFRNIQY
TRBV20-1,TRBJ1-1,SASRGGVTEAF
TRBV4-3,TRBJ2-3,ASSQTPAPSTDTQY
TRBV7-3,TRBJ2-1,ASSLRSAGLNEQF